Listed below are T cell receptor beta chains from one sample, sequenced in a study of cytomegalovirus exposure and HLA in healthy donors. The assay was immunoSEQ multiplex PCR, and TCRdb's table has in-frame clones only and misses some. The profile covers approximately 110,000 clones, with 79% appearing a single time and approximately 2.8% taken by the ten largest. The sample comprised PBMCs. The receptors were gathered from a woman aged 40-49 years in good health and CMV-seronegative. The CDR3 runs from the conserved cysteine through the conserved F or W. Each record gives: J gene, clone size, D gene, V gene, CDR3 DNA, CDR3 protein. The D gene is left open where the match is weak. Clone size is given for some rows only: seen once, a few or many times, or a class if the clone is expanded.

J: TRBJ1-2
size: -
D: -
V: TRBV28
DNA: TGTGCCAGCAGTTTAGGTCGGCAGGGAAGCTATGGCTACACCTTC
CDR3: CASSLGRQGSYGYTF

J: TRBJ1-6
size: -
D: -
V: TRBV6-5
DNA: TGTGCCAGCAGCCAACCGGGCTCCTATAATTCACCCCTCCACTTT
CDR3: CASSQPGSYNSPLHF

J: TRBJ2-7
size: -
D: -
V: TRBV13
DNA: TGTGCCAGCAGCTTAACGGAGGGACCGGTTGTCTACGAGCAGTACTTC
CDR3: CASSLTEGPVVYEQYF

J: TRBJ1-1
size: -
D: -
V: TRBV7-9
DNA: TGTGCCAGCAGCTCCTCAGGTGTGAACACTGAAGCTTTCTTT
CDR3: CASSSSGVNTEAFF

J: TRBJ2-7
size: -
D: TRBD2
V: TRBV5-4
DNA: TGTGCCAGCAGCAAACTAGCGGGAGGCGAGCAGTACTTC
CDR3: CASSKLAGGEQYF

J: TRBJ2-5
size: -
D: TRBD1
V: TRBV28
DNA: TGTGCCAGCAGGTCTTCAGGGGGCATCGCCCGTACTCAAGAGACCCAGTACTTC
CDR3: CASRSSGGIARTQETQYF

J: TRBJ1-1
size: -
D: -
V: TRBV27
DNA: TGTGCCAGCAGTTTTGCAGGGGAAGCAGCTGAAGCTTTCTTT
CDR3: CASSFAGEAAEAFF

J: TRBJ2-7
size: -
D: -
V: TRBV7-2
DNA: TGTGCCAGCAGCCCGCAGGGCGGTCACGAGCAGTACTTC
CDR3: CASSPQGGHEQYF

J: TRBJ2-1
size: -
D: -
V: TRBV9
DNA: TGTGCCAGCAGCGCCGTCGGAGGGGGGGGTGACGGTGAGCAGTTCTTC
CDR3: CASSAVGGGGDGEQFF

J: TRBJ2-3
size: once
D: TRBD2
V: TRBV28
DNA: TGTGCCAGCAGCGTTTGGCGGGAGCCTCCAGATACGCAGTATTTT
CDR3: CASSVWREPPDTQYF

J: TRBJ2-7
size: -
D: -
V: TRBV7-2
DNA: TGTGCCAGCAGCTCGCTGGGGGGGGGCACGGAGCAGTACTTC
CDR3: CASSSLGGGTEQYF

J: TRBJ2-7
size: -
D: TRBD1
V: TRBV27
DNA: TGTGCCAGCAGTAACCCACCGGGACAGTCCTACGAGCAGTACTTC
CDR3: CASSNPPGQSYEQYF

J: TRBJ1-3
size: -
D: TRBD1
V: TRBV7-8
DNA: TGTGCCAGCAGCTTTAGCGGGACAGGGACGAACACCATATATTTT
CDR3: CASSFSGTGTNTIYF

J: TRBJ1-1
size: -
D: TRBD1
V: TRBV27
DNA: TGTGCCAGCAGTCCCGCCGTAGACAGGGGCGCAGAAGCTTTCTTT
CDR3: CASSPAVDRGAEAFF

J: TRBJ2-5
size: -
D: -
V: TRBV4-3
DNA: TGCGCCAGCAGCCGAACAGGCGATTACCAAGAGACCCAGTACTTC
CDR3: CASSRTGDYQETQYF

J: TRBJ2-6
size: -
D: TRBD1
V: TRBV30
DNA: TGTGCCTGGAGTGTACTGGACAGGGGGTACTCTGGGGCCAACGTCCTGACTTTC
CDR3: CAWSVLDRGYSGANVLTF

J: TRBJ1-4
size: -
D: -
V: TRBV18
DNA: TGTGCCAGCTCACTACTTAACGAAAAACTGTTTTTT
CDR3: CASSLLNEKLFF

J: TRBJ1-4
size: -
D: TRBD1
V: TRBV5-1
DNA: TGCGCCAGCAGCTTGGTATCGGGACAGATTAATGAAAAACTGTTTTTT
CDR3: CASSLVSGQINEKLFF

J: TRBJ2-7
size: once
D: -
V: TRBV11-2
DNA: TGTGCCAGCAGCCGAACAGGGCCCTCCTACGAGCAGTACTTC
CDR3: CASSRTGPSYEQYF

J: TRBJ1-2
size: -
D: TRBD1
V: TRBV5-6
DNA: TGTGCCAGCAGCCCAGGGGGGATCTATGGCTACACCTTC
CDR3: CASSPGGIYGYTF

J: TRBJ2-7
size: -
D: -
V: TRBV29-1
DNA: TGCAGCGTTGTGAGCGGTGACTCCTACGAGCAGTACTTC
CDR3: CSVVSGDSYEQYF

J: TRBJ2-5
size: -
D: TRBD1
V: TRBV19
DNA: TGTGCCAGTAGTACCACCCAGGGGGACGAGACCCAGTACTTC
CDR3: CASSTTQGDETQYF

J: TRBJ2-6
size: -
D: -
V: TRBV4-2
DNA: TGTGCCAGCAGCCAAGGGTACAGGTCTGGGGCCAACGTCCTGACTTTC
CDR3: CASSQGYRSGANVLTF

J: TRBJ2-7
size: -
D: -
V: TRBV19
DNA: TGTGCCAGTAGTATTGCGTCTTCCAGGGGAGAGGTCTACGAGCAGTACTTC
CDR3: CASSIASSRGEVYEQYF

J: TRBJ2-3
size: few
D: TRBD2
V: TRBV10-1
DNA: TGCGCCAGCAGTGGGGAGCGGGAGCTGGTAGATACGCAGTATTTT
CDR3: CASSGERELVDTQYF

J: TRBJ1-2
size: -
D: -
V: TRBV27
DNA: TGTGCCAGCAGTTTAGGGCCGGGAGCAGGCTATGGCTACACCTTC
CDR3: CASSLGPGAGYGYTF

J: TRBJ1-6
size: -
D: -
V: TRBV30
DNA: TGTGCCTGGGACGGGAGCTCCTATAATTCACCCCTCCACTTT
CDR3: CAWDGSSYNSPLHF

J: TRBJ1-1
size: -
D: TRBD1
V: TRBV4-1
DNA: TGCGCCAGCAGCCCGGGACAGGGTAGTGGGGCTTTCTTT
CDR3: CASSPGQGSGAFF

J: TRBJ2-3
size: -
D: -
V: TRBV7-2
DNA: TGTGCCAGCAGCTACGGGGGACAGTTCGCAGATACGCAGTATTTT
CDR3: CASSYGGQFADTQYF

J: TRBJ2-1
size: -
D: TRBD2
V: TRBV11-3
DNA: TGTGCCAGCAGCCCGGGACTAGCGAACAAAGATGAGCAGTTCTTC
CDR3: CASSPGLANKDEQFF

J: TRBJ2-1
size: -
D: TRBD2
V: TRBV5-4
DNA: TGTGCCAGCAGCTTGGTTGGGACTAGAGGTGGTGAGCAGTTCTTC
CDR3: CASSLVGTRGGEQFF

J: TRBJ1-5
size: -
D: TRBD1
V: TRBV14
DNA: TGTGCCAGCAGCCAAGAAGTGGAAGGGGGGACAGGGCCGAGGTCCAATCAGCCCCAGCATTTT
CDR3: CASSQEVEGGTGPRSNQPQHF

J: TRBJ2-7
size: -
D: TRBD2
V: TRBV18
DNA: TGTGCCAGCTCACCACCGGCGGGAGAGGGCGACGAGCAGTACTTC
CDR3: CASSPPAGEGDEQYF

J: TRBJ2-2
size: -
D: TRBD2
V: TRBV19
DNA: TGTGCCAGTAGTATGGGACTATCGAACACCGGGGAGCTGTTTTTT
CDR3: CASSMGLSNTGELFF

J: TRBJ1-1
size: -
D: -
V: TRBV18
DNA: TGTGCCAGCTCACCACTGGTCTGGGCGGAGGCCCACACTGAAGCTTTCTTT
CDR3: CASSPLVWAEAHTEAFF

J: TRBJ2-1
size: -
D: -
V: TRBV12-1
DNA: TGTGCCAGCAGCTTTGCACCGGTCTCCTGGCGGTTAAGTTTCCGTGAGCAGTTCTTC
CDR3: CASSFAPVSWRLSFREQFF

J: TRBJ2-2
size: -
D: TRBD2
V: TRBV10-3
DNA: TGTGCCATCAGAGCACTAGCGGAGCCGAACACCGGGGAGCTGTTTTTT
CDR3: CAIRALAEPNTGELFF

J: TRBJ1-1
size: -
D: TRBD1
V: TRBV5-1
DNA: TGCGCCAGCGGAAACAGGGGGGGGACTGAAGCTTTCTTT
CDR3: CASGNRGGTEAFF

J: TRBJ1-5
size: -
D: TRBD1
V: TRBV4-1
DNA: TGCGCCAGCAGCCGAGAGGGACAGGGCGCCAATCAGCCCCAGCATTTT
CDR3: CASSREGQGANQPQHF